The clone carrying this T cell receptor beta chain was found many times. Unique molecular identifiers tagged individual cDNA molecules. A single record per CDR3 protein comes from TCRdb applying MiXCR to the 5' RACE reads. The repertoire holds 20,000 to 30,000 distinct CDR3 sequences, with less than 5% as singletons. Germline V gene sequence: CDR1 SGHVS, CDR2 FQNEAQ. CDR3 size: 15 residues. V was pared by 1 base and J by 5 bases, with 13 bases between. The record originates from a study of early T cells in non-severe SARS-CoV-2 infection. The sample taken for sequencing was whole blood. This receptor was taken from an adult who was a healthcare worker with PCR-confirmed SARS-CoV-2 infection or an uninfected control (not recorded which). The chain couples TRBV7-8 to TRBJ2-3; perhaps D is TRBD1 or TRBD2 (5 bases each). The CDR3 sequence is CASSLGQGGGDTQYF. The CDR3 DNA is TGTGCCAGCAGCTTAGGCCAGGGTGGGGGAGATACGCAGTATTTT.